The entry that follows covers one TCR beta chain sequence. Its matching antigen is unknown. Treatment here: some 20 received Ad26.COV2.S at low or high dose, single or two shots; several received placebo; per-sample allocation not given. Sampling happened 63 days after the first vaccine or placebo injection. The sample belongs to a study of Ad26.COV2.S vaccination and SARS-CoV-2 variants. General study findings and limits: Spike-specific responses of CD8+ and CD4+ T cells were reported to display substantial breadth after vaccination.

Sequenced by immunoSEQ multiplex PCR; TCRdb stores in-frame clones only, minus some. Of about 400,000 clones listed, 80% to 90% are singletons. The receptor comes from a person between 18 and 60 years old who received the Ad26.COV2.S COVID-19 vaccine or a placebo. This sample comprised peripheral blood, obtained in a trial of Ad26.COV2.S vaccine versus placebo.

The CDR3 DNA reads TGTGCCAGCAGCGTAGACAGAGTTAGCACAGATACGCAGTATTTT. This encodes CASSVDRVSTDTQYF. The rearrangement links TRBV9 to TRBJ2-3; D is ambiguous. This CDR3 contains 15 residues. Trimming pared 0 bases from V and 0 bases from J, leaving 8 bases between. The germline V gene encodes CDR1 SGDLS and CDR2 YYNGEE.